The present entry profiles one T cell receptor beta chain with its context. The data were obtained in a study of CD8+ T cells in alopecia areata. From germline, CDR1 is ENHRY and CDR2 SYGVKD. V lost 2 bases and J lost 0, with 5 bases in between. CDR3 length: 13 amino acids. Reverse transcription of extracted RNA yielded cDNA, which provided the sequencing template. Profiled with immunoSEQ multiplex PCR; TCRdb holds only in-frame clones, not every one. The sample consists of roughly 150,000 clones, around 86% of them appearing once. This TCR was sampled from a human donor with alopecia areata. The J gene is TRBJ2-7, the V gene TRBV10-3, with a possible D match to TRBD1 (5 bases). The source was CD8+ T cells sorted from blood, collected at week 0. This CDR3 reads CAISEDSSYEQYF. In DNA form, the CDR3 reads TGTGCCATCAGTGAGGACAGCTCCTACGAGCAGTACTTC.